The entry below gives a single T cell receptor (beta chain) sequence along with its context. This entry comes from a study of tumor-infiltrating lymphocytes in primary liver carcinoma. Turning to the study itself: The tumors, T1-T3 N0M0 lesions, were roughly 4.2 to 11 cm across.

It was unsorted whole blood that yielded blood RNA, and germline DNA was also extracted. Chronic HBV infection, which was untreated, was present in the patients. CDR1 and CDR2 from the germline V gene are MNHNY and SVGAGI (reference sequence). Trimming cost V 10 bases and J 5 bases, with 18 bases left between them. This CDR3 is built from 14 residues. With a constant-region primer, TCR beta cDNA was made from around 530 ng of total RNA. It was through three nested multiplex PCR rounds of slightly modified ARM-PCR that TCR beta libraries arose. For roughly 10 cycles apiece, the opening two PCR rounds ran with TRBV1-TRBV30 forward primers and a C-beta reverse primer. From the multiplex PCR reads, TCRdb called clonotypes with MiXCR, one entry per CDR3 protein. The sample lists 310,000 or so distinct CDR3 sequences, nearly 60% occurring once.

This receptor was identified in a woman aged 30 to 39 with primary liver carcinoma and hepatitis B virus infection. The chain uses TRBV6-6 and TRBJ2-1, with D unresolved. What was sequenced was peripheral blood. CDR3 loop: CANNLTYQDNEQFF. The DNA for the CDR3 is TGTGCCAACAATCTAACCTACCAAGACAATGAGCAGTTCTTC.